This T cell receptor (beta chain) was recovered during a study of T-cell reconstitution after alpha-beta-depleted transplantation in children. This CDR3 is built from 16 residues. Trimming took off 6 bases at V and 6 bases at J, with 21 bases between the two ends. Findings and caveats of the study: Alpha-beta T cells present about two months after transplant were reported to originate from several hundred expanded graft clones.

Unique molecular identifiers were incorporated during preparation of the TCRbeta library. TCRdb reanalysed the PCR reads using MiXCR and keeps one entry per CDR3 protein. The data contain a few hundred thousand distinct CDR3 sequences, around 25% of them seen just once; the ten biggest clones take up about 5%. Points on this clonotype: Its antigen is unidentified.

The receptor was derived from a female patient between 2 and 15 years old who had a stem cell transplant for congenital amegakaryocytic thrombocytopenia, so the T cells may come from the graft donor. This sample comprised PBMCs, mostly from graft donor cells, obtained 360 days after TCRalphabeta/CD19-depleted stem cell transplant. The V call is TRBV12-3 or TRBV12-4, the J call TRBJ2-1; a possible D gene is TRBD1 (5 bases). The CDR3 loop is CASRPWGRSLGNEQFF. The CDR3 coding sequence is TGTGCCAGCAGACCCTGGGGCAGGTCTTTGGGCAATGAGCAGTTCTTC.